The present T cell receptor beta chain was sequenced within a study of Graves' ophthalmopathy and Graves' hyperthyroidism. Across the whole study: Peripheral blood was gathered at the point of initial diagnosis, before any treatment started. General study points: Sensitivity reached 55% to 71% and specificity approximately 72% when the model predicted ophthalmopathy progression. Blood contained most expanded thyroid clonotypes exceeding 0.001 frequency. Discriminating ophthalmopathy from stable hyperthyroidism, a 13-signature model attained a sensitivity of about 85% and a specificity of about 81%.

This CDR3 has 15 amino acids. Germline CDR1 is MNHEY and CDR2 is SVGEGT. Trimming cost V 8 bases and J 1 base; bases outside gene matches: 10. RNA transcripts were the source from which TCR beta CDR3 regions were amplified. First-round RT-PCR employed HTBI primers, with a second-round multiplex PCR after it. TCRdb used MiXCR to reprocess the multiplex PCR reads, holding one entry per CDR3 protein. This sample has 350,000 to 450,000 distinct CDR3 sequences, with around 19% found just once. This clonotype was detected many times. Antigen unknown. This chain connects TRBV6-2 or TRBV6-3 to TRBJ2-7, with 8 positions matching TRBD2. Specimen: peripheral blood. The origin of this receptor is a woman younger than 30 with Graves' ophthalmopathy. The DNA of the CDR3 is TGTGCCAGCGCCGAACCGGGACTAGGTTCCTACGAGCAGTACTTC. It specifies CASAEPGLGSYEQYF.